This T cell receptor (beta chain) derives from a study of identical twins. Points from the study as a whole: Twins shared beta out-of-frame sequences in excess, but this excess was weaker. Some out-of-frame alpha sequences were shared by twins, and these showed excess low generation probability.

CDR1 is LNHDA and CDR2 is SQIVND in the germline V gene (reference sequence). Trimming took off 6 bases at V and 11 bases at J, with 12 bases between the two ends. CDR3 length: 11 residues. Donors were all healthy Caucasians. Note on this clonotype: Its specificity is unknown.

Template switching added a universal primer site, and cDNA bore unique molecular identifiers. TCRdb ran MiXCR on the 5' RACE reads and lists one entry per CDR3 protein. Of 200,000 to 250,000 distinct CDR3 sequences in the sample, approximately 12% were seen once. This sample was also put to use in a study of yellow fever vaccine responses in identical twins.

The chain combines TRBV19 with TRBJ2-3; D is possibly TRBD2 (6 bases). The source material was memory (CD45RO+) T cells sorted from blood. This clonotype was obtained from a woman between 18 and 30 years old in good health. CDR3 in DNA: TGTGCCAGTAGGGAGGGCTACCAGCAGTATTTT. Residues: CASREGYQQYF.